This TCR beta chain was profiled in a study of shared clonotypes between healthy human individuals. The study, taken as a whole, reports: Shared clonotypes across all four donors exceeded non-shared ones in generation probability. A handful of donors had approximately 4.6% of their naive CD4 clonotypes in common.

Each replicate PCR on the sorted subsets used about 220 ng DNA (around 31,000 T cell genomes). Profiling relied on immunoSEQ multiplex PCR, and the TCRdb table lists in-frame clones only, not all of them. Of about 92,000 clones in the sample, approximately 75% are singletons; the top ten hold around half. The CD8 memory fraction combined CD45RO+ cells with TemRA cells (CCR7-negative CD45RA+). Turning to this clone: Its specificity is not known.

The CDR3 length is 15 residues. The V end was cut by 3 bases, the J end by 0 bases, with 9 bases between. Germline loops: CDR1 MNHEY, CDR2 SMNVEV (reference sequence). The gene calls are TRBV27 and TRBJ1-3; D gene unclear. The origin of this receptor is a man in his thirties or forties in good health. The sample consisted of memory CD8+ T cells sorted from blood. Subset denoted: CD45RO+ cells pooled with CCR7-negative TemRA cells. CDR3 in DNA: TGTGCCAGCAGTTTTAACGGCGCCTCTGGAAACACCATATATTTT. It codes for CASSFNGASGNTIYF.